The 11 T cell receptor beta chains listed next were all sequenced from one sample in a study of T cells after yellow fever vaccination. TCRdb reprocessed the 5' RACE reads with MiXCR, giving one entry per CDR3 protein. In the table there are about 350,000 distinct CDR3 sequences, roughly 11% of which are singletons. The sample was PBMCs, taken on the day of the first yellow fever vaccination. All receptors come from a man between 18 and 35 years old who received the YFV17D yellow fever vaccine.

This clonotype has only a few counts. The chain couples TRBV10-2 to TRBJ2-3; D possibly matches TRBD1 or TRBD2 (6 bases each). Germline CDR1 WSHSY, CDR2 SAAADI. V lost 6 bases, J lost 4 bases, and 14 bases lay in between. CDR3 length equals 14 residues. CDR3 in amino acids: CASRPVGGPDTQYF. The CDR3 bases are TGCGCCAGCAGGCCTGTAGGGGGGCCAGATACGCAGTATTTT.

This clonotype was detected only a few times. The CDR3 sequence is CASSLMGYSYEQYF. In DNA form, the CDR3 reads TGTGCCAGCAGCTTAATGGGGTACTCGTACGAGCAGTACTTC. The chain has TRBV7-2 and TRBJ2-7; no clear D gene. Trimming removed 2 bases at V and 4 bases at J, with 12 bases between. This CDR3 spans 14 amino acids. The germline gives CDR1 SGHTA, CDR2 FQGNSA. The full variable domain, its missing parts supplied by reference TRBV7-2 and TRBJ2-7, is GAGVSQSPSNKVTEKGKDVELRCDPISGHTALYWYRQSLGQGLEFLIYFQGNSAPDKSGLPSDRFSAERTGGSVSTLTIQRTQQEDSAVYLCASSLMGYSYEQYFGPGTRLTVT.

The J gene is TRBJ1-1, the V gene TRBV5-1, with D maybe TRBD1 (5 bases). Per the germline V gene, CDR1 is SGHRS and CDR2 is YFSETQ. V gave up 4 bases and J gave up 6 bases, with 13 bases separating them. This CDR3 region has 13 residues. CDR3: CASSGGGKAEAFF. In DNA form, the CDR3 reads TGCGCCAGCAGCGGCGGGGGGAAGGCTGAAGCTTTCTTT.

This clonotype was counted a few times. This chain joins TRBV3-1 and TRBJ1-6; no firm D call. The CDR3 contains 17 residues. V lost 0 bases to trimming and J lost 9 bases, with 18 bases between them. Germline CDR1 and CDR2: LGHDT and YNNKEL (reference sequence). This chain's CDR3 is CASSQDWRDSIGSPLHF. In nucleotides, the CDR3 is TGTGCCAGCAGCCAAGATTGGAGGGATAGTATAGGTTCACCCCTCCACTTT.

This clonotype was observed a few times. The rearrangement joins TRBV11-2 to TRBJ2-3, with 8 bases fitting TRBD1. Trimming at V came to 5 bases and at J to 4 bases, leaving 8 bases not matched to a gene. The CDR3 runs to 15 residues. Germline lookup yields CDR1 SGHAT and CDR2 FQNNGV. CDR3 protein: CASSAQGAEADTQYF. The CDR3 nucleotides are TGTGCCAGCAGCGCTCAGGGGGCAGAGGCAGATACGCAGTATTTT.

The chain carries TRBV3-1 and TRBJ1-1; D is unresolved. The CDR3 runs 14 residues. The V gene's germline CDR1 is LGHDT and CDR2 YNNKEL (reference sequence). With 0 bases removed from V and 0 bases from J, the gap between germline ends came to 5 bases. This CDR3 reads CASSQEALNTEAFF. CDR3 DNA sequence: TGTGCCAGCAGCCAAGAGGCTTTGAACACTGAAGCTTTCTTT.

CDR3 amino acids: CSSTRGFETQYF. The CDR3 nucleotides are TGCAGCTCCACGAGGGGCTTCGAGACCCAGTACTTC. V and J are TRBV20-1 and TRBJ2-5; TRBD1 or TRBD2 may be the D gene (5 bases each). CDR3 length equals 12 residues. Germline CDR1 reads DFQATT; CDR2 reads SNEGSKA (reference sequence).

This clonotype was picked up a small number of times. V is TRBV6-6 and J is TRBJ1-2, with 7 bases that match TRBD1. The germline CDR1 and CDR2 sequences are MNHNY and SVGAGI (reference sequence). The CDR3 extends over 12 amino acids. Trimming cost V 6 bases and J 6 bases; bases outside gene matches: 4. The CDR3 loop is CASRQDRDGYTF. CDR3 sequence (DNA): TGTGCCAGCAGACAAGACAGGGATGGCTACACCTTC.

The genes are TRBV18 and TRBJ1-2; D gene ambiguous. CDR3 length equals 16 residues. Germline loops: CDR1 KGHSH, CDR2 LQKENI. Trimming removed 6 bases at V and 2 bases at J, with 19 bases between. The CDR3 DNA sequence: TGTGCCAGCTCCCCCTATGAGTCGAAGTCCAACTATGGCTACACCTTC. Amino acid sequence: CASSPYESKSNYGYTF.

V usage is TRBV9 and J usage is TRBJ1-6; TRBD1 matches at 9 bases. The germline V gene has CDR1 SGDLS and CDR2 YYNGEE. V gave up 2 bases and J gave up 10 bases; unmatched junction bases: 4. The CDR3 sequence is 14 residues long. DNA for the CDR3: TGTGCCAGCAGCGTGGGACAGGGCGGATCACCCCTCCACTTT. Translation: CASSVGQGGSPLHF.

The genes are TRBV28 and TRBJ1-1; D unclear. The CDR3 has 13 residues. Deletions cut 7 bases from V and 5 bases from J, with 14 bases between. Germline V lookup: CDR1 MDHEN, CDR2 SYDVKM. The CDR3 sequence: CASTPSGWTEAFF. The CDR3 DNA reads TGTGCCAGCACCCCCTCGGGGTGGACTGAAGCTTTCTTT.